This TCR beta chain is from a study of shared clonotypes between healthy human individuals (dated by TCRdb to 2020 to 2021). Background for the entire study: A couple of women and a few men aged 18 to 49 years were included in the cohort. Per donor, three plates each were used for CD4 naive and CD4 memory, two for CD8 naive, and one for CD8 memory. Blood TCR repertoires of about five healthy adults were deeply sequenced to estimate repertoire size and the extent of clonotype sharing between individuals. To increase sequencing depth and limit assay-specific biases, TCR repertoire library preparation and sequencing were carried out by different laboratories using diverse techniques. Per donor, leukapheresis produced somewhere between about 0.9 and 9.5 billion PBMCs.

Using the deep immunoSEQ assay, TCR CDR3 regions were amplified from genomic DNA by multiplex PCR. Extracted genomic DNA from each cell subset was spread evenly across all wells of several immunoSEQ 96-well plates, with each plate serving as a replicate. Each replicate PCR for sorted subsets received approximately 200 ng genomic DNA, equal to roughly 33,000 T cell genomes. Purified libraries were measured with a Qubit 3.0 fluorometer, size-checked on a Bioanalyzer 2100, and measured again with the KAPA Library Quantification kit. Each immunoSEQ 96-well plate was sequenced on its own single-read 150-cycle Illumina NextSeq 550 flow cell. Per the original workflow: Because only junctional sequences without quality scores were contained in the immunoSEQ output, filtering matching that applied to full-length reads could not be performed. Sequences were annotated with PyIR, a Python wrapper for IgBLAST v1.9, using IMGT germline references to assign V/J genes and CDR3. Reads were removed for weak V/J assignments (E-value above 1e-6), missing CDR3, stop codons, out-of-frame junctions, or ambiguous translated residues. V3J clonotypes were defined by identical inferred V gene, J gene, and CDR3 amino acid sequence. The percentage overlap between two repertoires was calculated by dividing the number of shared unique clonotypes by the size of the smaller repertoire. Repertoire richness was assessed with RTK rarefaction, the Chao1 estimator, and Recon v2.1 estimates of unobserved clonotypes. Generation probabilities for all TCRbeta clonotypes obtained by the gDNA method from a handful of donors were computed using OLGA. The clones in this table, taken by TCRdb from immuneACCESS, are in-frame only. Not every clone is retained; where verified, under half of the shortfall comes from an unresolved V gene, and the cause of the rest is unknown. From that table come the V and J calls and clone size; the DNA was used to work out D and trimming. The sample table contains 2 million to 2.5 million clones; only one count was recorded for approximately 96% of them. The ten largest clonotypes hold approximately 0.13% of the sample.

Findings and caveats that apply to the study as a whole: Higher generation probabilities were observed for clonotypes shared by all four sorted-subset donors than for non-shared clonotypes. Approximately 5% of naive CD4, 3% to 4% of naive CD8, about 2.1% of memory CD4, and more than 0.35% of memory CD8 clonotypes were shared across a few donors. Only blood was sampled, and tissue TCR repertoires likely differ from those in blood. Because the study included only a small number of donors, the genetic and exposure-history diversity represented was limited. Rarefaction of sorted-subset datasets indicated incomplete sequencing despite the large sequencing depth. Larger estimated clonotype richness was generally found for naive subsets than for memory subsets. Based on pairwise subsampling, the degree of clonotype sharing among donors was expected to be affected by sequencing depth.

The donors were healthy, HIV-negative adults who had no recently reported acute infections or vaccinations. Every donor was a Caucasian adult living in Nashville, Tennessee, USA. CD4+ T cells were enriched by magnetic negative selection, after which naive cells were positively selected on CD45RA and the negative fraction was taken as the memory subset. After blood collection by leukapheresis, PBMCs were isolated using Ficoll-Histopaque density gradient centrifugation and then cryopreserved in the vapor phase of liquid nitrogen. Analytical flow cytometry was used to check the purity and quantity of every magnetically sorted T cell population. Genomic DNA was isolated from each sorted fraction and quantified by UV absorbance on a Nanodrop 2000c. Note on this clone: It has no known antigen specificity. No base quality information exists; no much larger clone differs at one position.

The junction shows trimming of 5 bases on V and 8 bases on J, and the gene matches do not reach 6 bases of it. CDR1 and CDR2, looked up from the germline V gene (reference sequence), are LNHDA and SQIVND. Taken from cysteine to phenylalanine, the CDR3 has 14 residues. The read is trimmed to its CDR3 DNA, 42 bases read in frame from base 1. Material for sequencing was naive CD4+ T cells sorted from blood. Sample cell subset or site, as interpreted from the label and publication: CD45RA+ positively selected. The chain links TRBV19 with TRBJ1-6, with 7 bases in between that match TRBD1. This receptor was taken from a man in his late teens or twenties in good health. The CDR3 here reads CASSPRQGDSPLHF. The nucleotide sequence reads TGTGCCAGTAGTCCCCGACAGGGTGATTCACCCCTCCACTTT.